This T cell receptor beta chain was recorded in a study of chemoradiotherapy in HPV16-positive cancers. Study background: A couple of HPV16-positive patients' cells yielded candidate HPV-specific clones and common motifs. Points from the study as a whole: The functional HPV-specific definition rests on just two HPV16-positive patients. Candidate HPV-specific clones and E7-related TCR motifs grew in tumor during treatment.

Repertoires were generated with immunoSEQ multiplex PCR, while TCRdb's copy carries only in-frame clones and drops some. The sample lists approximately 10,000 clones, roughly 86% occurring once. Of note for this clone: Its target is not known.

Repertoires were sampled repeatedly during chemoradiotherapy. Deletions cut 0 bases from V and 2 bases from J, with 9 bases between. Per germline, CDR1 SGHTA and CDR2 FQGNSA. CDR3 length equals 15 residues. The sequences come from blood, collected from a patient who underwent chemoradiotherapy. This receptor was obtained from a human donor with HPV-associated anogenital cancer. The chain carries TRBV7-2 and TRBJ2-3; no clear D. DNA for the CDR3: TGTGCCAGCAGCTTAGCGGGTTCCTACACAGATACGCAGTATTTT. Translation gives CASSLAGSYTDTQYF.